Listed here are 27 T cell receptor beta chains from one sample, sequenced in a study of control samples from healthy donors and cancer patients. The repertoire was sequenced with immunoSEQ multiplex PCR; TCRdb's copy has only in-frame clones and lacks some. The data contain 71,000 or so clones, around nine tenths of them singletons. The sample was PBMCs. The origin of the receptors is a man aged 55 to 70 with lung cancer.

This chain connects TRBV2 to TRBJ1-3; no firm D call. CDR1 is SNHLY and CDR2 is FYNNEI in the germline V gene. The V gene lost 3 bases and the J gene lost 2 bases, with 8 bases spanning the gap. The CDR3 loop spans 14 amino acids. In nucleotides, the CDR3 is TGTGCCAGCAGTGATCTAGGACCTGGAAACACCATATATTTT. This codes for CASSDLGPGNTIYF. Using reference TRBV2 and TRBJ1-3 for the parts outside the CDR3, the full variable domain is EPEVTQTPSHQVTQMGQEVILRCVPISNHLYFYWYRQILGQKVEFLVSFYNNEISEKSEIFDDQFSVERPDGSNFTLKIRSTKLEDSAMYFCASSDLGPGNTIYFGEGSWLTVV.

This chain uses TRBV2 with TRBJ2-7; 7 nucleotides agree with TRBD1. This CDR3 is 14 amino acids long. In germline, CDR1 is SNHLY, CDR2 FYNNEI. The V and J ends lost 5 bases and 1 base, in that order; junction bases with no gene match: 5. In nucleotides, the CDR3 is TGTGCCAGCAGTCGGGACAGCTGGTCCTACGAGCAGTACTTC. It specifies CASSRDSWSYEQYF.

The chain recombines TRBV10-2 with TRBJ2-4; 8 positions agree with TRBD2. V lost 9 bases, J lost 7 bases, and 11 bases stayed unmatched. The CDR3 extends over 14 amino acids. In germline, CDR1 is WSHSY, CDR2 SAAADI. The CDR3 protein is CASRAGGPINIQYF. The CDR3 coding sequence is TGCGCCAGTAGGGCGGGGGGACCTATCAACATTCAGTACTTC.

V is TRBV7-9 and J is TRBJ2-1; perhaps TRBD1 as D (6 bases). CDR1 SEHNR and CDR2 FQNEAQ come from the germline V gene (reference sequence). The CDR3 is made up of 14 amino acids. The V and J ends lost 5 bases and 7 bases respectively, with 15 bases between them. CDR3 coding DNA: TGTGCCAGCAGCCACTCCACAGGGAAAAATGAGCAGTTCTTC. Protein sequence: CASSHSTGKNEQFF.

This clone was picked up a small number of times. CDR3 in DNA: TGTGCCAGCAGAGCCGGGACAGGTGACGGAAACACCATATATTTT. Its translation: CASRAGTGDGNTIYF. The chain uses TRBV2 and TRBJ1-3, with 8 bases aligning to TRBD1. Germline V CDR1 and CDR2: SNHLY, FYNNEI. The ends lost 6 bases at V and 4 bases at J; junction bases unmatched: 8. The CDR3 spans 15 residues.

The genes are TRBV5-1 and TRBJ1-2; the D gene is possibly TRBD1 (6 bases). The CDR3 contains 14 residues. CDR1 and CDR2 (germline): SGHRS, YFSETQ. Trimming took 6 bases from V and 4 from J, leaving 16 bases between them. The CDR3 DNA sequence: TGCGCCAGCACCGTCTATGGGGGCAGCTATGGCTACACCTTC. Translated: CASTVYGGSYGYTF.

The chain combines TRBV3-1 (or the pseudogene TRBV3-2) with TRBJ1-5; D remains unclear. Trimming left V 0 bases short and J 9 bases short, with 9 bases between. Germline CDR1 LGHDT, CDR2 YNNKEL (reference sequence). This CDR3 has 13 residues. The CDR3 DNA reads TGTGCCAGCAGCCAAGATCGGGTAGCGCCCCAGCATTTT. Translating it yields CASSQDRVAPQHF.

The gene calls are TRBV10-3 and TRBJ1-4; unclear D gene. CDR1 is ENHRY, CDR2 SYGVKD, per germline. The CDR3 is 12 amino acids. Trimming stripped 4 bases from V and 8 bases from J, with 8 bases between. The CDR3 is CAISGGGEKLFF. The CDR3 coding sequence is TGTGCCATCAGTGGGGGTGGGGAAAAACTGTTTTTT.

In this sample, this clone turned up once. The chain joins TRBV9 to TRBJ1-2; no firm D call. The germline CDR1 and CDR2 sequences are SGDLS and YYNGEE. The CDR3 is 14 amino acids. Trimming took off 1 base at V and 7 bases at J, with 14 bases between the two ends. In DNA form, the CDR3 reads TGTGCCAGCAGCGTAAATCCCGAGGGTAGTGGCTACACCTTC. Translation gives CASSVNPEGSGYTF.

This clone was observed a single time. The rearrangement links TRBV11-2 to TRBJ1-5; weak D call: TRBD1 (6 bases). The CDR3 sequence is 16 residues long. V was trimmed by 1 base and J by 2 bases, leaving 12 bases between them. Germline CDR1 is SGHAT and CDR2 is FQNNGV. The CDR3 bases are TGTGCCAGCAGCTTAGGGGGCAGGGGCGGCAATCAGCCCCAGCATTTT. Translating gives CASSLGGRGGNQPQHF.

This chain links TRBV4-2 with TRBJ1-1; D uncertain. In germline, CDR1 is LGHNA, CDR2 YNFKEQ. V lost 3 bases and J lost 2, with 7 bases in between. This CDR3 spans 13 amino acids. In DNA, the CDR3 is TGTGCCAGCAGCCAGGTCTTAAACACTGAAGCTTTCTTT. This codes for CASSQVLNTEAFF.

The V gene is TRBV5-5, the J gene TRBJ1-2; D gene ambiguous. Per the germline V gene, CDR1 is SGHKS and CDR2 is YYEKEE (reference sequence). The CDR3 runs 15 residues. V lost 1 base, J lost 1 base, and 11 bases lay in between. CDR3 DNA: TGTGCCAGCAGCTTGTCCGGGCCCGGTAACTATGGCTACACCTTC. Translation: CASSLSGPGNYGYTF.

V is TRBV2 and J is TRBJ2-4, with TRBD2 identical over 10 bases. Germline-derived CDR1 and CDR2 are SNHLY and FYNNEI. The CDR3 spans 15 residues. V lost 5 bases to trimming and J lost 11 bases; unmatched junction nucleotides: 12. CDR3 nucleotides: TGTGCCAGCAGTTCTAGCGGGGGACCCAGGTCCTTTCAGTACTTC. It specifies CASSSSGGPRSFQYF.

V is TRBV14 and J is TRBJ2-7, with a possible D match to TRBD2 (5 bases). CDR3 length: 15 amino acids. V lost 0 bases to trimming and J lost 7 bases, with 16 bases between them. CDR1 and CDR2 from the germline V gene are SGHDN and FVKESK. CDR3 residues: CASSQDRTPLSEQYF. CDR3 coding DNA: TGTGCCAGCAGCCAAGATAGGACTCCTCTGTCGGAGCAGTACTTC.

The chain employs TRBV6-5 and TRBJ2-1, with 9 positions matching TRBD2. Germline V gene lookup returns CDR1 MNHEY and CDR2 SVGAGI. After removal of 6 bases from V and 0 bases from J, the junction contained 3 bases not matched to a gene. The CDR3 consists of 15 residues. For the CDR3, the DNA is TGTGCCAGCAGCTCAGCGGGGGGCTCCTACAATGAGCAGTTCTTC. Translating it yields CASSSAGGSYNEQFF.

The chain is built from TRBV18 and TRBJ1-2; TRBD1 agrees at 8 bases. The germline gives CDR1 KGHSH, CDR2 LQKENI. The junction had 6 bases not matched to a gene; V was cut back by 3 bases and J by 6 bases. The CDR3 covers 14 residues. For the CDR3, the DNA is TGTGCCAGCTCACCGCGAAGGGGACAGGATGGCTACACCTTC. Residues: CASSPRRGQDGYTF.

The rearrangement joins TRBV11-2 to TRBJ2-3; D unclear. CDR3 size: 14 residues. V lost 5 bases and J lost 6, with 15 bases in between. Germline CDR1 reads SGHAT; CDR2 reads FQNNGV. CDR3 amino acids: CASSPGWAGDTQYF. CDR3 bases: TGTGCCAGCAGCCCCGGTTGGGCCGGCGATACGCAGTATTTT. The entire variable domain, with the rest obtained from reference TRBV11-2 and TRBJ2-3, is as follows: EAGVAQSPRYKIIEKRQSVAFWCNPISGHATLYWYQQILGQGPKLLIQFQNNGVVDDSQLPKDRFSAERLKGVDSTLKIQPAKLEDSAVYLCASSPGWAGDTQYFGPGTRLTVL.

The V gene is TRBV5-1, the J gene TRBJ1-4; weak D call: TRBD1 (5 bases). Trimming pared 4 bases from V and 8 bases from J, leaving 15 bases between. The CDR3 is 14 amino acids. Germline-derived CDR1 and CDR2 are SGHRS and YFSETQ. The CDR3 loop reads CASSNKLSGEKLFF. The CDR3 coding sequence is TGCGCCAGCAGCAACAAACTATCAGGGGAAAAACTGTTTTTT.

This sequence joins TRBV6-1 and TRBJ1-2; no clear D. The CDR3 consists of 14 residues. V was pared by 3 bases and J by 6 bases, with 14 bases between. Germline V gene lookup returns CDR1 MNHNS and CDR2 SASEGT. CDR3 coding DNA: TGTGCCAGCAGTGATCCAGGCAGAGAAAATGGCTACACCTTC. Encoded protein: CASSDPGRENGYTF.

This chain uses TRBV7-8 with TRBJ2-1, with TRBD1 matching 10 bases. This CDR3 region has 15 residues. With 4 bases clipped from V and 5 bases from J, the junction kept 5 bases outside the gene matches. Germline assignment: CDR1 SGHVS and CDR2 FQNEAQ. The CDR3 DNA sequence: TGTGCCAGCAGCTCCCGGACAGGGGGTAACAATGAGCAGTTCTTC. Translated, it gives CASSSRTGGNNEQFF. The full variable domain, rest sourced from reference TRBV7-8 and TRBJ2-1, is GAGVSQSPRYKVAKRGQDVALRCDPISGHVSLFWYQQALGQGPEFLTYFQNEAQLDKSGLPSDRFFAERPEGSVSTLKIQRTQQEDSAVYLCASSSRTGGNNEQFFGPGTRLTVL.

The V gene is TRBV18, the J gene TRBJ1-1; D perhaps matches TRBD1 (6 bases). Trimming stripped 6 bases from V and 2 bases from J, with 16 bases between. Per germline, CDR1 KGHSH and CDR2 LQKENI. The CDR3 totals 15 residues. For the CDR3, the DNA is TGTGCCAGCTCCCCGATAATGGACAGAAACACTGAAGCTTTCTTT. It codes for CASSPIMDRNTEAFF.

The chain carries TRBV10-1 and TRBJ2-6, with a tentative D call TRBD2 (6 bases). Germline V gives CDR1 WNHNN, CDR2 SYGVQD (reference sequence). Trimming removed 3 bases at V and 2 bases at J, with 14 bases between. There are 17 residues in the CDR3. The CDR3 DNA reads TGCGCCAGCAGTGACACAGCTAGGGAGGCTGGGGCCAACGTCCTGACTTTC. Translating gives CASSDTAREAGANVLTF.

The chain uses TRBV6-1 and TRBJ1-5, with D perhaps matching TRBD1 (5 bases). CDR1 is MNHNS, CDR2 SASEGT, per germline. The length of the CDR3 is 14 residues. V gave up 2 bases and J gave up 5 bases, with 10 bases separating them. CDR3 amino acids: CASSESSGDQPQHF. The CDR3 DNA reads as TGTGCCAGCAGTGAAAGCTCGGGGGATCAGCCCCAGCATTTT.

The V gene is TRBV4-1, the J gene TRBJ2-5; D is perhaps TRBD2 (6 bases). V lost 1 base and J lost 5, with 17 bases in between. The V gene's germline CDR1 is MGHRA and CDR2 YSYEKL. This CDR3 contains 16 residues. As DNA, the CDR3 is TGCGCCAGCAGCCAAGCCGGGACGGGGACTGGGGAGACCCAGTACTTC. Residues: CASSQAGTGTGETQYF.

This rearrangement joins TRBV7-3 to TRBJ2-1; tentative D call: TRBD1 (6 bases). This CDR3 spans 14 amino acids. V lost 5 bases to trimming and J lost 7 bases, with 15 bases between them. Per germline, CDR1 SGHTA and CDR2 FQGTGA. CDR3 amino acids: CASSPRAGENEQFF. Written as DNA, the CDR3 is TGTGCCAGCAGCCCGCGGGCAGGGGAAAATGAGCAGTTCTTC. The full variable domain, in which reference TRBV7-3 and TRBJ2-1 provide the parts outside the CDR3, is GAGVSQTPSNKVTEKGKYVELRCDPISGHTALYWYRQSLGQGPEFLIYFQGTGAADDSGLPNDRFFAVRPEGSVSTLKIQRTERGDSAVYLCASSPRAGENEQFFGPGTRLTVL.

This clone was observed once. The V call is TRBV11-3, the J call TRBJ1-2; D might be TRBD1 (5 bases). Germline V CDR1 and CDR2: SGHNT, YENEEA. The CDR3 runs 14 residues. V lost 5 bases to trimming and J lost 5 bases, with 15 bases between them. The CDR3 DNA sequence: TGTGCCAGCAGCCGAAAGGAGGGGAGTTATGGCTACACCTTC. Its protein is CASSRKEGSYGYTF.

The count of this clone is one. J is TRBJ2-1 and V is TRBV5-4; D gene unclear. Trimming left V 4 bases short and J 6 bases short, with 17 bases between. The germline CDR1 and CDR2 sequences are SGHNT and YYREEE (reference sequence). CDR3 length: 15 residues. CDR3 residues: CASSRPGLESNEQFF. CDR3 DNA sequence: TGTGCCAGCAGCCGTCCGGGTCTCGAGTCCAATGAGCAGTTCTTC.